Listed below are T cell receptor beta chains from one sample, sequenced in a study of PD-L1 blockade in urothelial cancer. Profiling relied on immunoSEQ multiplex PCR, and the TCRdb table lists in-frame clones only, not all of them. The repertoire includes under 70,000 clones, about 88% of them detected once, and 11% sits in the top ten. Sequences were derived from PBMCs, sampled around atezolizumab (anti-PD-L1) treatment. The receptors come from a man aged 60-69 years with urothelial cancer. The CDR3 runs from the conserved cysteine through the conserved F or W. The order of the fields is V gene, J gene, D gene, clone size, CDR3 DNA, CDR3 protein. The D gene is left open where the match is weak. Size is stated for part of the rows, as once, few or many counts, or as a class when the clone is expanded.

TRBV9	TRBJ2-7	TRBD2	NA	TGTGCCAGCAGCGTAGGACTAGCGGATCCCTACGAGCAGTACTTC	CASSVGLADPYEQYF
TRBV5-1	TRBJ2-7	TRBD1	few	TGCGCCAGCATTAGACAGGGGGTAACCGAGCAGTACTTC	CASIRQGVTEQYF
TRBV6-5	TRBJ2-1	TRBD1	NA	TGTGCCAGCAGTTCGCCTTGGGGACAGAACAATGAGCAGTTCTTC	CASSSPWGQNNEQFF
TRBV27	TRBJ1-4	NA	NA	TGTGCCAGCAGTTCATTAGCCGAAGTGGGTGAAAAACTGTTTTTT	CASSSLAEVGEKLFF
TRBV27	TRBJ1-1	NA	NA	TGTGCCAGCAGTTTATTTTCAGGGGTGAACACTGAAGCTTTCTTT	CASSLFSGVNTEAFF
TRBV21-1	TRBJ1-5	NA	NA	TGTGCCAGCAGCAAATGGAACGATGACAGGGGGGGCAATCAGCCCCAGCATTTT	CASSKWNDDRGGNQPQHF
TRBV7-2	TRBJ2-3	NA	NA	TGTGCCAGCAGCTTATGGAGAGACACAGATACGCAGTATTTT	CASSLWRDTDTQYF
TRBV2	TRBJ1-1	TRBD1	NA	TGTGCCAGCAGACAGGGGGCCGTCGCTGAAGCTTTCTTT	CASRQGAVAEAFF
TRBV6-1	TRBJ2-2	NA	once	TGTGCCAGCAGTGAATCAGTTTTGGGCCGGTGGAACACCGGGGAGCTGTTTTTT	CASSESVLGRWNTGELFF
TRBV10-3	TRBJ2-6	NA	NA	TGTGCCATCAGTGGACTTCCACCCAGCTCTGGGGCCAACGTCCTGACTTTC	CAISGLPPSSGANVLTF
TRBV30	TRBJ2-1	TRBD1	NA	TGTGCCTGGAGTGTACTACCCCCCGGGACAGGGCCATTCAATGAGCAGTTCTTC	CAWSVLPPGTGPFNEQFF
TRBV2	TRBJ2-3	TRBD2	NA	TGTGCCAGCAGCCGGGGGGGCCCCACAGATACGCAGTATTTT	CASSRGGPTDTQYF